The source of this T cell receptor (beta chain) is a study of cytomegalovirus exposure and HLA in healthy donors (dated by TCRdb to about 2017). With respect to the entire study: According to an earlier analysis of 587 of the donors, some 180 million T cells yielded approximately 120 million unique TCR beta sequences and more than 250 Gb of sequence data. The later analysis used no new phenotypic data to find candidate immune exposures, relying instead on TCR beta sequences and their occurrence across donors. To decide whether each TCR beta V gene segment behaved as functional or pseudogenic, an earlier analysis of some 540 of the donors relied on high-throughput TCR beta sequencing. The number of typed donors differed by locus: about 620-640 for A, B, C, DRB1 and DQB1; approximately 540 for DQA1; approximately 600 for DPA1; and about 470 for DPB1. Both class I and class II loci were covered by HLA typing, at four-digit resolution. The aim of the study was to test whether cataloging public T cell receptors could identify signatures of past pathogen exposure. Of the approximately 370 genotyped donors, roughly 80% were placed in the genetic ancestry cluster associated with self-reported Caucasian donors. In a later analysis, previously published TCR beta repertoires from 550 to 700 donors were re-analyzed and high-resolution HLA genotyping was added so that TCR occurrence patterns could be studied. Across about 370 genotyped donors of the cohort, an average of approximately 200,000 unique TCR beta nucleotide sequences per donor were sequenced, and 15% to 20% of those sequences were non-productive. The study used immunosequencing to profile the T cell repertoires of several hundred subjects and linked those repertoires to cytomegalovirus serostatus. Roughly five DR-DQ haplotypes were handled as single units for association and clustering because linkage in the cohort was strong. High-throughput TCR immunosequencing, statistical association of individual TCRs with disease status, and machine learning were combined to predict cytomegalovirus infection status. Along with the 666-subject first cohort, a separate validation cohort of over a hundred different subjects was used. Genome-wide SNP genotypes for about three fifths of the roughly 670 donors were used in a later genetic analysis, which treated that subset as a discovery cohort. Every repertoire in the discovery cohort had been generated on one and the same sequencing platform. Donor age, sex, ethnicity and CMV serostatus were compiled together with the repertoire data. About 330 gigabases of sequencing data and roughly 81 million unique TCR sequences made up an early release that covered roughly 670 HLA-typed donors. Study-wide findings and limitations: Several of the top co-occurrence clusters appeared to be linked to parvovirus B19, influenza, CMV and Epstein-Barr virus, according to a later analysis. A later analysis found that most CMV-associated TCR beta chains appeared HLA-restricted, with HLA associations seemingly driven largely by CMV exposure. According to a later analysis, TCR association rates differed among HLA loci, with DRB1 alleles showing the most associated TCRs and HLA-C alleles showing the fewest. A total of around 150 TCR beta chains were listed by the study as associated with cytomegalovirus. In a later genetic analysis, a missense DCLRE1C variant was associated with V-gene and J-gene trimming of TCR beta chains, and the association was replicated in an independent cohort. In a later analysis, HLA-associated TCR beta chains showed more clonal expansion and lower generation probabilities than non-associated chains that were equally common. A group of highly shared sequence variants was considered likely to be a technical artifact of the sequencing pipeline. Because HLA typing was unavailable for some donors at each locus, only the typed subset was used in association tests. Most TCR sequences were seen in very few donors, while some public TCRs were found in many individuals. A further reported finding was that TCR beta sequences accurately predicted the HLA-A and HLA-B alleles for most subjects in the first cohort. Compared with the roughly 700-donor mean, donors in an Asian-associated ancestry cluster had fewer N-insertions in productive TCRs, according to a later genetic analysis. When HLA alleles, especially DR and DQ, strongly co-occurred, TCR associations were difficult to assign to individual alleles. Sequencing depth was assumed to be roughly uniform across donors in the presence/absence analyses, though that assumption may not hold. The earlier analysis of around 600 of the donors excluded some 15 rarely observed V segments, including chromosome 9 orphons, because counts were too low. The classifier was reported to diagnose cytomegalovirus status with high specificity and sensitivity in both the original and validation cohorts. Linkage disequilibrium might explain the correlated functional status among segregating V segments, but an unknown experimental factor could not be ruled out. Broadly in line with IMGT annotations, most TCR beta V segments showed up in productive rearrangements about 90% or about 30% of the time in an earlier analysis of 450 to 600 of the donors. Immune exposure information for the cohort was limited to CMV serostatus. A later analysis associated about 16,000 TCR beta sequences with specific HLA alleles at a false discovery rate of 0.05. A few of the identified cytomegalovirus-associated TCR beta chains were confirmed in vitro to be specific for cytomegalovirus antigens. It was suggested by the authors that the approach could potentially be generalized to other disease states and immunological phenotypes. Only TCR beta chains were sequenced in this cohort, and the absence of alpha or paired-chain data limited detectable features. Some IMGT-functional V segments, including TRBV6-2 and TRBV6-3, could not be told apart with the 87-base-pair reads, so those segments were excluded.

Libraries were built with the immunoSEQ multiplex PCR assay. A mixture of 60 forward primers for TCR Vbeta segments and 13 reverse primers for TCR Jbeta segments was used in the multiplex PCR. A multiplex PCR assay on genomic DNA amplified the CDR3 region of rearranged TCR beta genes. The Illumina HiSeq System was used to sequence the amplified TCR beta libraries as 87-base-pair reads. As for the authors' bioinformatics: In a later analysis, some 80 million unique TCR beta chains were counted across the approximately 640 repertoires, and approximately 11 million of these chains were shared by at least two donors. Raw reads were error-corrected and collapsed into unique sequences with a nearest-neighbor algorithm that merged closely related sequences to remove PCR and sequencing errors. CDR3 sequences were aligned to IMGT reference sequences to assign V, D and J gene segments. For a sequence to be retained, a match of at least six nucleotides to both a V gene segment and a J gene segment was required. A rearrangement counted as productive if the CDR3 had no stop codons and remained in frame with V and J, and every other rearrangement counted as non-productive. Following IMGT convention, CDR3 was defined as the stretch from the second conserved V-encoded cysteine to the conserved J-encoded phenylalanine. In an earlier analysis of just under 600 of the donors, sequences lacking an unambiguous match to a single V gene segment were excluded. In an earlier analysis of roughly 500 of the donors, V segments were called functional above 56.7% productive rearrangements and were called segregating when the between-donor standard deviation exceeded 5%. A statistical classification framework was built to diagnose cytomegalovirus status from the catalog of TCR beta chain sequences. In a later analysis, V and J genes were assigned by comparing TCR nucleotide sequences against IMGT/GENE-DB human TR gene sequences. Using the TCRdist pipeline, a later analysis assigned CDR3 sequences along with most-parsimonious VDJ recombination scenarios. In a later analysis, each TCR beta chain was defined by its CDR3 amino acid sequence together with its V-gene family, and reads lacking a unique V-gene family were excluded. A later analysis removed roughly 590 highly shared, low-generation-probability nucleotide sequences to deal with suspected cross-contamination and a sequencing artifact. In a later analysis, a clonal expansion index was calculated for each public chain from normalized within-repertoire ranks of inferred template counts. A later analysis computed generation probabilities with a VDJ recombination model fitted to out-of-frame rearrangements, and checked the results against IGoR. Hypergeometric tests were used in a later analysis to score TCR-TCR, TCR-HLA and TCR-CMV co-occurrence, with a repertoire-size bias correction applied to the TCR pairs. To estimate false discovery rates, a later analysis permuted the HLA or CMV assignments 20 times. In a later analysis, co-occurring TCRs were grouped using DBSCAN, with TCRdist sequence similarity added in when clustering inside HLA-allele-positive subsets. For co-occurrence clustering, repertoires with fewer than 30,000 or more than 120,000 public chains were excluded, along with roughly 5 repertoires with anomalous nucleotide sharing. TCRdb re-hosts the immuneACCESS table, in-frame sequences only. Its copies lack some clones; in the studies checked, an unresolved V gene accounts for under half of them, and the cause for the rest is not known. Clonal size and the V and J genes are those of that table, whereas D and trimming came from the DNA. Counted in this sample were about 100,000 clones; approximately 74% of them appeared once. The top ten clonotypes cover around 3.1% of the sample.

In total, approximately 690 healthy bone marrow donors made up the cohort. At the time of sampling, every cohort member was nominally healthy, though immune exposures that went unrecorded were likely present. The donor was CMV seropositive and belonged to the group of 270 or so seropositive cohort members. Every donor gave a peripheral blood sample, and the peripheral blood mononuclear cells from that sample were used for TCR beta sequencing. The Qiagen DNeasy Blood Extraction Kit was used to extract genomic DNA from the blood cell samples. A word on this clone: Its antigen target is currently unknown. Base qualities are not provided; no much larger clone lies one nucleotide away.

CDR1 KGHSH and CDR2 LQKENI are derived from the germline V gene. V is shortened by 6 bases, J by 4 bases, and the region joining them spans 25 bases. From the cysteine through the phenylalanine, the CDR3 covers 17 amino acids. The kept DNA is CDR3 alone, 51 bases in frame from the first base. Input material: PBMCs. The chain joins TRBV18 to TRBJ2-7; TRBD1 is a possible D gene, resting on 6 matching bases. The sequence derives from a female donor in good health and CMV-seropositive. CDR3 reads: CASSPRTAATGRYEQYF. The DNA sequence follows: TGTGCCAGCTCCCCTCGGACAGCCGCAACGGGCAGGTACGAGCAGTACTTC.